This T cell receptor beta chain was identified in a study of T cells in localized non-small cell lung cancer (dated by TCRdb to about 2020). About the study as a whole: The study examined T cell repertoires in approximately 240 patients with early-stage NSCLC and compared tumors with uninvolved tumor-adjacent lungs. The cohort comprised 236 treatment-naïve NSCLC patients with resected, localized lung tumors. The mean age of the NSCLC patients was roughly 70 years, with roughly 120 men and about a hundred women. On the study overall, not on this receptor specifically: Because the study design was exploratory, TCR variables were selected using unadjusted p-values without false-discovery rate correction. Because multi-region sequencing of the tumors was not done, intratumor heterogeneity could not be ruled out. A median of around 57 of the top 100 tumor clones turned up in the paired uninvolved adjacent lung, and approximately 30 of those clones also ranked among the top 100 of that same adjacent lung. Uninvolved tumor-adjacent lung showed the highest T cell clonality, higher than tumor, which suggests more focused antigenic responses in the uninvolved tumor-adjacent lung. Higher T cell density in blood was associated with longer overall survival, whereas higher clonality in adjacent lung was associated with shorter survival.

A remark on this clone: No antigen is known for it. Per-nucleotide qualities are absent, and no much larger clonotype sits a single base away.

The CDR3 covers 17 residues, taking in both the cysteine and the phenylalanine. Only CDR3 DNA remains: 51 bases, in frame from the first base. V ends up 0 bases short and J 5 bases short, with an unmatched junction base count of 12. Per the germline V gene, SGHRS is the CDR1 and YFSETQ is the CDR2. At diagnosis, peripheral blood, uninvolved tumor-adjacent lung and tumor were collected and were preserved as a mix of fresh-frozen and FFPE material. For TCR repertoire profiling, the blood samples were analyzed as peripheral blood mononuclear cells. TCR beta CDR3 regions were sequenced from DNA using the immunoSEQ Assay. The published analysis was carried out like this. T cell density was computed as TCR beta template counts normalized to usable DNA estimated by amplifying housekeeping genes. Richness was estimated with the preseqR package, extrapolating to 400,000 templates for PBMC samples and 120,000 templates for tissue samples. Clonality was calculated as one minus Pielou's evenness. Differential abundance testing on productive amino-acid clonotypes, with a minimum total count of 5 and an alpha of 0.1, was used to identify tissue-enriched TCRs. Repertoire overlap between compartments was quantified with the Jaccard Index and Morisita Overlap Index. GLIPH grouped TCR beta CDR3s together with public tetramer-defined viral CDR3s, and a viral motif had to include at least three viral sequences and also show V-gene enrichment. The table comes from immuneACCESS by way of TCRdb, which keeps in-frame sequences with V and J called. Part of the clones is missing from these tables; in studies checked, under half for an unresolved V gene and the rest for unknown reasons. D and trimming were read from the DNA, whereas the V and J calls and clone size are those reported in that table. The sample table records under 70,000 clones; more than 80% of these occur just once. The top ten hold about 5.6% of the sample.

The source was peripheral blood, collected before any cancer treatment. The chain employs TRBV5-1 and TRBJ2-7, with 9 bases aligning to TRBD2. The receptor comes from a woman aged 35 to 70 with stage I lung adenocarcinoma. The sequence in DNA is TGCGCCAGCAGCTTGGGGAGGGCTAGCGGGGCGGTAGACGAGCAGTACTTC. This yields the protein CASSLGRASGAVDEQYF.